What follows describes a single T cell receptor beta chain. Its antigen is currently not known. Base qualities are missing; no much larger clone stands one base away. Donors were healthy humans. Libraries were made using the immunoSEQ multiplex PCR assay. Held by TCRdb, this immuneACCESS table contains in-frame sequences only and omits some clones. Under half of the omission traces to an unresolved V gene where checked; the cause of the rest is unknown. The sample table shows approximately 22,000 clones, and more than 75% are seen once. The ten largest clones take up roughly 0.69% of the sample. This record comes from a study of T cell repertoires and Cas9 in healthy adults (dated by TCRdb to the late 2010s). In terms of the full investigation: SpCas9-reactive T cells were characterized for multi-effector potency, cytotoxicity and lineage determination within the CD4 and CD8 compartments. The study looked at preexisting T cell immunity to the Streptococcus pyogenes Cas9 nuclease (SpCas9), which is used in CRISPR gene editing. Study-wide findings and limitations: Proliferation and function of SpCas9-reactive effector T cells were reported to be mitigated in vitro by SpCas9-reactive regulatory T cells.

The CDR3, cysteine through phenylalanine, is 15 amino acids long. Just CDR3 DNA is preserved here, 45 bases in frame from base 1. The V end loses 11 bases and the J end loses 2 bases, and a stretch of 19 bases separates them. From a lookup of the germline V gene, CDR1 and CDR2 are MNHNS and SASEGT. Sequenced input: CD4+ effector T cells (CD127+, CD25-, CD137-, CD154-) from PBMCs; culture status not recorded. This receptor was taken from a human donor in good health. The chain joins TRBV6-1 to TRBJ1-3; tentative D gene TRBD1, with 5 bases matching. The CDR3 protein sequence reads: CAATTSGRTGNTIYF. In nucleotide form, the sequence is TGTGCCGCCACCACCTCAGGGAGAACTGGAAACACCATATATTTT.